One TCR beta chain is described in this entry. Its specificity is unknown. This entry comes from a study of cytomegalovirus exposure and HLA in healthy donors. Study results and limitations: As was reported, the classifier diagnosed cytomegalovirus status with high specificity and sensitivity.

This CDR3 region has 15 residues. Germline CDR1 and CDR2: SGHTA and FQGNSA. Losses at the gene ends were 4 bases for V and 2 bases for J; bases not matched to a gene: 5. Libraries were prepared by immunoSEQ multiplex PCR; TCRdb keeps only in-frame clonotypes and omits some of them. This sample has roughly 300,000 clones; approximately 87% occur once, and the top ten carry roughly 1%. The donors were members of the validation cohort comprising 120 subjects, separate from the roughly 670-subject first cohort. The chain combines TRBV7-2 with TRBJ2-7; 10 bases map to TRBD2. The sequence came from a woman aged 18-29 years in good health and CMV-seronegative. Sequenced input: PBMCs. CDR3 residues: CASSSTSGVTYEQYF. CDR3 DNA: TGTGCCAGCAGCTCCACTAGCGGGGTTACCTACGAGCAGTACTTC.